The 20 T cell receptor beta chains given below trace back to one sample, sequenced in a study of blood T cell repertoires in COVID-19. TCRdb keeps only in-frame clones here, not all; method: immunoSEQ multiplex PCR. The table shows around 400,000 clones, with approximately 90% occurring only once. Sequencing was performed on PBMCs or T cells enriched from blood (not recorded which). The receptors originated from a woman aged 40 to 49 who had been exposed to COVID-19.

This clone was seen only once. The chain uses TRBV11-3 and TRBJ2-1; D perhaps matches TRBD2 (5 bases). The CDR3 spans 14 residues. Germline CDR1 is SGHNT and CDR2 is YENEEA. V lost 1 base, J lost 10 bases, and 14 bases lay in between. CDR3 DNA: TGTGCCAGCAGCTTAGGAGGTCTAGCAAAGGAGCAGTTCTTC. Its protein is CASSLGGLAKEQFF.

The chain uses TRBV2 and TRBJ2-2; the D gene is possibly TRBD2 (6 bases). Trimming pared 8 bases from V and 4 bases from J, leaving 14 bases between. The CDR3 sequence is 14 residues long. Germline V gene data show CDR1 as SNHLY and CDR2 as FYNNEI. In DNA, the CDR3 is TGTGCCAGCTCCATAGGAGGGCTCACCGGGGAGCTGTTTTTT. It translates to CASSIGGLTGELFF.

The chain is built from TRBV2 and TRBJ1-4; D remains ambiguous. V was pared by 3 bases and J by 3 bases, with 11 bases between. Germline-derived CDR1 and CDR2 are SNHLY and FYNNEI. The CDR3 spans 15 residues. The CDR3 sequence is CASSDLGSPNEKLFF. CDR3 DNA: TGTGCCAGCAGTGACTTGGGCAGCCCTAATGAAAAACTGTTTTTT. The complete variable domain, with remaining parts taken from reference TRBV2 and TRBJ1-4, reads EPEVTQTPSHQVTQMGQEVILRCVPISNHLYFYWYRQILGQKVEFLVSFYNNEISEKSEIFDDQFSVERPDGSNFTLKIRSTKLEDSAMYFCASSDLGSPNEKLFFGSGTQLSVL.

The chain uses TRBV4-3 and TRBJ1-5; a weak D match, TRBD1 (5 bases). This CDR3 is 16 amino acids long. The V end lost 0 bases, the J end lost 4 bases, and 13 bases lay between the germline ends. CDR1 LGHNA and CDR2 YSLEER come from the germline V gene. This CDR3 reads CASSQDLGQTNQPQHF. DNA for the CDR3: TGCGCCAGCAGCCAAGACCTGGGGCAGACTAATCAGCCCCAGCATTTT.

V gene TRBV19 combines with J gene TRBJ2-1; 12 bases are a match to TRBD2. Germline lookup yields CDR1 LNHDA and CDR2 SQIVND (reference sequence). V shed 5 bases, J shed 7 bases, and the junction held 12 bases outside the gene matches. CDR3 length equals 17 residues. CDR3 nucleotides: TGTGCCAGTAGTTTCAACGCCGGGACTAGCGGGTCGAATGAGCAGTTCTTC. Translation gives CASSFNAGTSGSNEQFF.

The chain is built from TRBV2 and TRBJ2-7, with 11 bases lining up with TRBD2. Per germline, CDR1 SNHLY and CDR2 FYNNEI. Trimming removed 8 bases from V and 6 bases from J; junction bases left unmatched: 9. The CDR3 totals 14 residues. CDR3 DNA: TGTGCCAGCGGCCTTAGCGGGGGGGCGGCCGAGCAGTACTTC. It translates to CASGLSGGAAEQYF.

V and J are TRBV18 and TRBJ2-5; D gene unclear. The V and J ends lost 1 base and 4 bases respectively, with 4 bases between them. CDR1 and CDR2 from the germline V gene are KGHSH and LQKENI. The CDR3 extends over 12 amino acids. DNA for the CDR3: TGTGCCAGCTCACCACGGCCAGAGACCCAGTACTTC. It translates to CASSPRPETQYF.

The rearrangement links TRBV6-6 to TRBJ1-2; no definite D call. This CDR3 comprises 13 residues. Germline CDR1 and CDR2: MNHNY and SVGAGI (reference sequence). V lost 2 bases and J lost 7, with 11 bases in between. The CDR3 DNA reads TGTGCCAGCAGTTACGAAAGAGGGCTTGGCTACACCTTC. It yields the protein CASSYERGLGYTF.

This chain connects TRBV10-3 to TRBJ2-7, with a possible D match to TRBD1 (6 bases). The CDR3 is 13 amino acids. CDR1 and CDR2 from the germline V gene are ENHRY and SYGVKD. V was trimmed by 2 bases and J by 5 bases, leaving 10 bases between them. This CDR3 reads CAISEGQFNEQYF. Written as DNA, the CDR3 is TGTGCCATCAGTGAGGGACAGTTCAACGAGCAGTACTTC.

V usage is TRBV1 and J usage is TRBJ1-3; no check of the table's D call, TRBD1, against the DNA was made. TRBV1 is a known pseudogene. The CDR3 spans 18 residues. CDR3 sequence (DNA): TGCACCAGCAGTCCGAGACGGTTTCAGGGCCCCTCTGGAAACACCATATATTTT. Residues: CTSSPRRFQGPSGNTIYF.

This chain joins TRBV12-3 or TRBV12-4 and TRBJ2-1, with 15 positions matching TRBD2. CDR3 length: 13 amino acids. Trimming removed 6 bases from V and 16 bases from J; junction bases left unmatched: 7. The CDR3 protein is CASSLRTSGGGFF. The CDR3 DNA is TGTGCCAGCAGCCTTAGGACTAGCGGGGGGGGTTTCTTC.

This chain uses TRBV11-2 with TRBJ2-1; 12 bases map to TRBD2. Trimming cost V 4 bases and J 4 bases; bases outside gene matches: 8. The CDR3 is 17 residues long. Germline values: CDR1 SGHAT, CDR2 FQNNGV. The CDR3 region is CASSSRLAGVQYNEQFF. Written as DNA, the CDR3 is TGTGCCAGCAGCTCCCGACTAGCGGGGGTTCAATACAATGAGCAGTTCTTC.

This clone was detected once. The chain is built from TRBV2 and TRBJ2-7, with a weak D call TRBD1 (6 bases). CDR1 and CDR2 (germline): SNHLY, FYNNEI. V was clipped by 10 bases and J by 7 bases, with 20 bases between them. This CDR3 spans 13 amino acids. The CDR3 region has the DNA TGTGCCACATCTGACAGGTGGGCTAAAGAGCAGTACTTC. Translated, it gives CATSDRWAKEQYF.

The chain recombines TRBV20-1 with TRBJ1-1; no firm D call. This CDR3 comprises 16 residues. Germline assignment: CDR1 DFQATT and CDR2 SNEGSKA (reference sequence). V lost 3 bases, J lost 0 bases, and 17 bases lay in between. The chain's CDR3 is CSASPLRRDLNTEAFF. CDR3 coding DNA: TGCAGTGCTAGTCCCCTTAGACGGGATTTGAACACTGAAGCTTTCTTT.

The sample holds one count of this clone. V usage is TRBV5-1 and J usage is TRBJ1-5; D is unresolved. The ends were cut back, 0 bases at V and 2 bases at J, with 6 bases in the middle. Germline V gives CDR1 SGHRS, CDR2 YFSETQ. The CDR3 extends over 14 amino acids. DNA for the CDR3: TGCGCCAGCAGCTTGGCGTCAGGCAATCAGCCCCAGCATTTT. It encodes CASSLASGNQPQHF.

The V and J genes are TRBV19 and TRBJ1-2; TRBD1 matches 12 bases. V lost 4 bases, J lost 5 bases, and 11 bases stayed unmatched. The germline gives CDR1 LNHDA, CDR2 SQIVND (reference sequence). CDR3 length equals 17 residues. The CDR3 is CASSTPPGQGARYGYTF. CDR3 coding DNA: TGTGCCAGTAGTACTCCTCCGGGACAGGGGGCGCGGTATGGCTACACCTTC.

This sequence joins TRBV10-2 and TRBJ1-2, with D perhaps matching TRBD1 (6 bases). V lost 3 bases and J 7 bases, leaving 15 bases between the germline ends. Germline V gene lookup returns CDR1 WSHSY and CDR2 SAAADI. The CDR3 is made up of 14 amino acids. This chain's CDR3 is CASSEGGGQRGYTF. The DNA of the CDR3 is TGCGCCAGCAGTGAAGGGGGGGGCCAGCGTGGCTACACCTTC.

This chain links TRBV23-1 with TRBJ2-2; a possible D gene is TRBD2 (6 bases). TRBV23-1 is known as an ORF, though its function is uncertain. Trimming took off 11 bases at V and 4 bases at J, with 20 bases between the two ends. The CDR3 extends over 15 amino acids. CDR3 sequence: CAGSPSRGSTGELFF. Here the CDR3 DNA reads TGCGCCGGAAGCCCCTCCCGGGGGAGCACCGGGGAGCTGTTTTTT.

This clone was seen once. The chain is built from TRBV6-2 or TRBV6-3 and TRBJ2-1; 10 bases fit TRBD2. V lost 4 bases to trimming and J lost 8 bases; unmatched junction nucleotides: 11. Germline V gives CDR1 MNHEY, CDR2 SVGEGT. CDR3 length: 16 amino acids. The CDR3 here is CASSLLAGGNFDEQFF. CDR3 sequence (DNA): TGTGCCAGCAGTTTATTAGCGGGAGGTAATTTCGATGAGCAGTTCTTC.

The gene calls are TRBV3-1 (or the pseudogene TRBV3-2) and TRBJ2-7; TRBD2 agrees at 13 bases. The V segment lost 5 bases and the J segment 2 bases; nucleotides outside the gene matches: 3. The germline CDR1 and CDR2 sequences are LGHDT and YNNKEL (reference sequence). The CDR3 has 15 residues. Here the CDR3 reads CASSYGTSGTYEQYF. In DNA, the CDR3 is TGTGCCAGCAGCTATGGGACTAGCGGGACCTACGAGCAGTACTTC.